This T cell receptor (beta chain) stems from a study of post-analysis software for immune sequencing data. On this clonotype itself: The antigen is unknown.

In germline, CDR1 is LNHDA, CDR2 SQIVND (reference sequence). The CDR3 runs 13 residues. The V segment lost 2 bases and the J segment 2 bases; nucleotides outside the gene matches: 0. Whole-study findings and limits: Included in a set of roughly five TRBV segments more frequent in patients than controls were TRBV5-6, TRBV5-1 and TRBV20-1. Relative to controls, patients with multiple sclerosis showed significantly lower normalized Chao1 diversity.

Researchers reported that TCR beta cDNA libraries carried unique molecular identifiers. TCRdb ran MiXCR on the PCR reads and lists one entry per CDR3 protein. Of 550,000 to 700,000 distinct CDR3 sequences in the sample, 44% were seen once. The chain combines TRBV19 with TRBJ2-7, with TRBD1 matching over 7 bases. The specimen sequenced was blood. The TCR comes from a girl between 10 and 17 years old with multiple sclerosis. Here the CDR3 reads CASSITGAYEQYF. CDR3 coding DNA: TGTGCCAGTAGTATAACAGGGGCCTACGAGCAGTACTTC.